A single sample gave rise to the 29 T cell receptor beta chains below, sequenced in a study of T cells after yellow fever vaccination. TCRdb reprocessed the 5' RACE reads via MiXCR and lists one record per CDR3 protein. Of about 630,000 distinct CDR3 sequences listed, over 9% are singletons. Sequencing was performed on PBMCs, taken on the day of the yellow fever booster vaccination. The receptor source for this set is a man aged 30 to 39 who received the YFV17D yellow fever vaccine.

V and J are TRBV15 and TRBJ1-2; weak D call: TRBD1 (6 bases). Trimming left V 0 bases short and J 11 bases short, with 13 bases between. The CDR3 covers 13 residues. The V gene's germline CDR1 is LNHNV and CDR2 YYDKDF (reference sequence). As DNA, the CDR3 is TGTGCCACCAGCAGAGATCACAGGGAGAGATACACCTTC. Residues: CATSRDHRERYTF.

As DNA, the CDR3 is TGCAGTGCTAGAGATCAAGGCCCGGCCGGATACTATGGCTACACCTTC. It translates to CSARDQGPAGYYGYTF. This chain uses TRBV20-1 with TRBJ1-2; D uncertain. CDR3 length: 16 amino acids. In germline, CDR1 is DFQATT, CDR2 SNEGSKA (reference sequence). Trimming left V 0 bases short and J 3 bases short, with 17 bases between.

There are a few counts of this clonotype. The chain couples TRBV5-1 to TRBJ2-3; 9 bases match TRBD1. The V gene end was trimmed by 4 bases and the J gene end by 2 bases; junction bases not matched to a gene: 5. CDR3 length: 15 amino acids. Germline lookup yields CDR1 SGHRS and CDR2 YFSETQ. The CDR3 sequence: CASSDGTGPTDTQYF. The CDR3 DNA sequence: TGCGCCAGCAGCGACGGGACAGGGCCCACAGATACGCAGTATTTT. Complete variable domain (other parts from reference TRBV5-1 and TRBJ2-3): KAGVTQTPRYLIKTRGQQVTLSCSPISGHRSVSWYQQTPGQGLQFLFEYFSETQRNKGNFPGRFSGRQFSNSRSEMNVSTLELGDSALYLCASSDGTGPTDTQYFGPGTRLTVL.

This clonotype was picked up a small number of times. The chain combines TRBV27 with TRBJ2-2; D ambiguous. The CDR3 spans 13 residues. V was clipped by 10 bases and J by 2 bases, with 11 bases between them. CDR1 is MNHEY, CDR2 SMNVEV, per germline (reference sequence). The CDR3 region is CATAGTNTGELFF. In DNA, the CDR3 is TGTGCCACGGCCGGTACCAACACCGGGGAGCTGTTTTTT.

There are many counts of this clonotype. The J gene is TRBJ2-1, the V gene TRBV12-3 or TRBV12-4; possibly TRBD2 for D (5 bases). Trimming removed 3 bases from V and 7 bases from J, with 16 bases in between. This CDR3 contains 15 residues. The DNA of the CDR3 is TGTGCCAGCAGTTTGGTACAAGGGAGAAGGAATGAGCAGTTCTTC. Protein product: CASSLVQGRRNEQFF.

The chain is built from TRBV12-3 or TRBV12-4 and TRBJ1-2; TRBD1 agrees at 8 bases. The CDR3 runs 13 residues. J gave up 8 bases and V 7 bases, and 9 bases lay outside the gene matches. CDR3 sequence reads: CASNPGTGGGYTF. CDR3 nucleotide sequence: TGTGCCAGCAACCCCGGGACAGGCGGGGGCTACACCTTC.

The rearrangement links TRBV20-1 to TRBJ2-7, with D maybe TRBD1 (6 bases). The CDR3 covers 13 residues. CDR1 and CDR2 from the germline V gene are DFQATT and SNEGSKA (reference sequence). V was trimmed by 8 bases and J by 3 bases, leaving 17 bases between them. CDR3 sequence: CSHYPGQSYEQYF. CDR3 DNA: TGCAGTCATTATCCGGGACAAAGCTACGAGCAGTACTTC.

The chain links TRBV5-1 to TRBJ1-2, with 9 bases identical to TRBD1. In germline, CDR1 is SGHRS, CDR2 YFSETQ. After removal of 4 bases from V and 6 bases from J, the junction contained 7 bases not matched to a gene. The CDR3 is made up of 14 amino acids. Here the CDR3 reads CASSPVGQGNGYTF. DNA of the CDR3: TGCGCCAGCAGCCCCGTAGGACAGGGGAATGGCTACACCTTC.

This clonotype was picked up many times. The chain has TRBV7-6 and TRBJ2-7; 7 bases line up with TRBD2. J gave up 2 bases and V 1 base, and 2 bases lay outside the gene matches. The CDR3 has 14 amino acids. The V gene's germline CDR1 is SGHVS and CDR2 FNYEAQ. CDR3 bases: TGTGCCAGCAGCTTAGGCGGGAGACCCTACGAGCAGTACTTC. Protein sequence: CASSLGGRPYEQYF. The full variable domain, rest sourced from reference TRBV7-6 and TRBJ2-7, is GAGVSQSPRYKVTKRGQDVALRCDPISGHVSLYWYRQALGQGPEFLTYFNYEAQQDKSGLPNDRFSAERPEGSISTLTIQRTEQRDSAMYRCASSLGGRPYEQYFGPGTRLTVT.

V usage is TRBV15 and J usage is TRBJ2-1; D may be TRBD2 (6 bases). The germline V and J ends were trimmed by 5 bases and 7 bases, with 18 bases remaining between them. The CDR3 consists of 15 residues. Germline CDR1 reads LNHNV; CDR2 reads YYDKDF (reference sequence). CDR3 nucleotides: TGTGCCACCAGCGGGCGAGTTGTAGCGGAAAATGAGCAGTTCTTC. Translated, it gives CATSGRVVAENEQFF.

The gene calls are TRBV9 and TRBJ2-3; no clear D gene. The CDR3 has 17 residues. V was trimmed by 2 bases and J by 0 bases, leaving 16 bases between them. The V gene's germline CDR1 is SGDLS and CDR2 YYNGEE. The CDR3 region is CASSVNPTQFSTDTQYF. The CDR3 DNA reads as TGTGCCAGCAGCGTCAACCCCACCCAGTTTAGCACAGATACGCAGTATTTT. The whole variable domain, filled in from reference TRBV9 and TRBJ2-3, reads DSGVTQTPKHLITATGQRVTLRCSPRSGDLSVYWYQQSLDQGLQFLIQYYNGEERAKGNILERFSAQQFPDLHSELNLSSLELGDSALYFCASSVNPTQFSTDTQYFGPGTRLTVL.

The gene calls are TRBV20-1 and TRBJ2-5; 8 bases align to TRBD1. Germline CDR1 is DFQATT and CDR2 is SNEGSKA (reference sequence). The J segment lost 1 base and the V segment lost 7 bases, leaving 2 bases of the junction unmatched. The length of the CDR3 is 12 residues. CDR3 protein: CSGDRGQETQYF. The DNA for the CDR3 is TGCAGTGGTGACAGGGGCCAAGAGACCCAGTACTTC.

In this sample, this clonotype turned up many times. V and J are TRBV5-1 and TRBJ1-2; D remains ambiguous. The CDR3 is made up of 13 amino acids. Trimming left V 0 bases short and J 4 bases short, with 7 bases between. The V gene's germline CDR1 is SGHRS and CDR2 YFSETQ. The CDR3 sequence is CASSLEAGYGYTF. DNA of the CDR3: TGCGCCAGCAGCTTGGAGGCCGGCTATGGCTACACCTTC.

This rearrangement joins TRBV28 to TRBJ1-5; a possible D gene is TRBD1 (6 bases). The V and J ends lost 6 bases and 3 bases respectively, with 15 bases between them. This CDR3 spans 15 amino acids. The germline V gene encodes CDR1 MDHEN and CDR2 SYDVKM. The CDR3, as DNA: TGTGCCAGCAGGGGGGCCCTAACGATCAATCAGCCCCAGCATTTT. This codes for CASRGALTINQPQHF.

This clonotype was detected ten times or more. The V gene is TRBV7-6, the J gene TRBJ2-1; 8 nucleotides match TRBD2. The germline gives CDR1 SGHVS, CDR2 FNYEAQ. The CDR3 contains 13 residues. J lost 7 bases, V lost 3 bases, and 2 bases had no gene match. CDR3 in DNA: TGTGCCAGCAGCTTTAGCGGGGTGAATGAGCAGTTCTTC. Its translation is CASSFSGVNEQFF.

This rearrangement joins TRBV6-5 to TRBJ2-3; D uncertain. Deletions cut 7 bases from V and 1 base from J, with 9 bases between. Germline CDR1 is MNHEY and CDR2 is SVGAGI. The CDR3 is 13 residues long. The CDR3: CASIGPGTDTQYF. The DNA of the CDR3 is TGTGCCAGCATCGGCCCCGGCACAGATACGCAGTATTTT.

This clonotype has only a few counts. This rearrangement joins TRBV28 to TRBJ2-3, with TRBD2 as a possible D gene (5 bases). The length of the CDR3 is 16 residues. Between the trimmed V and J ends, which lost 4 bases and 2 bases, there was a span of 16 bases. The germline gives CDR1 MDHEN, CDR2 SYDVKM. The CDR3 loop is CASSYPPDYFTDTQYF. The CDR3 DNA is TGTGCCAGCAGTTACCCGCCCGACTATTTCACAGATACGCAGTATTTT.

There are a few counts of this clonotype. V usage is TRBV7-9 and J usage is TRBJ1-6; 10 bases are a match to TRBD1. The V segment lost 4 bases and the J segment 9 bases; nucleotides outside the gene matches: 6. Per the germline V gene, CDR1 is SEHNR and CDR2 is FQNEAQ (reference sequence). The CDR3 runs to 15 residues. The CDR3 DNA reads TGTGCCAGCAGCTCGATCCGGGACAGGGGTTCACCCCTCCACTTT. This encodes CASSSIRDRGSPLHF.

This clonotype was seen only a few times. The chain employs TRBV4-2 and TRBJ2-1; 7 bases agree with TRBD2. Germline CDR1 reads LGHNA; CDR2 reads YNFKEQ. The CDR3 is made up of 19 amino acids. V dropped 0 bases and J dropped 0; count of bases not matched to a gene: 11. The CDR3 DNA is TGTGCCAGCAGCCAAGATCTAGCGGTTACAACTAGCTCCTACAATGAGCAGTTCTTC. This translates into CASSQDLAVTTSSYNEQFF.

CDR3 DNA: TGTGCCAGCAGTTTAGCCCCGGGTGGGGATACGCAGTATTTT. This gives the protein CASSLAPGGDTQYF. The V gene is TRBV27, the J gene TRBJ2-3; D is uncertain. Germline CDR1 MNHEY, CDR2 SMNVEV (reference sequence). V gave up 2 bases and J gave up 6 bases, with 12 bases separating them. The CDR3 length is 14 residues.

This clonotype was seen more than once but under ten times. The gene calls are TRBV20-1 and TRBJ2-7; D is undetermined. Trimming took 3 bases from V and 0 from J, leaving 9 bases between them. CDR3 size: 13 residues. Germline CDR1 DFQATT, CDR2 SNEGSKA (reference sequence). CDR3 nucleotide sequence: TGCAGTGCTAGTTCCGGTATCTCCTACGAGCAGTACTTC. As protein: CSASSGISYEQYF.

This chain uses TRBV27 with TRBJ2-7; 13 bases fit TRBD2. J lost 3 bases, V lost 8 bases, and 4 bases had no gene match. The CDR3 runs to 14 residues. Germline loops: CDR1 MNHEY, CDR2 SMNVEV (reference sequence). The CDR3 DNA sequence: TGTGCCAGCGGGGGACTAGCGGGGAGCTACGAGCAGTACTTC. It is translated as CASGGLAGSYEQYF.

There are many counts of this clonotype. The chain is built from TRBV7-9 and TRBJ2-7; 9 nucleotides line up with TRBD1. Per the germline V gene, CDR1 is SEHNR and CDR2 is FQNEAQ (reference sequence). V shed 6 bases, J shed 4 bases, and the junction held 4 bases outside the gene matches. This CDR3 spans 13 amino acids. CDR3 loop: CASRDRGLYEQYF. Written as DNA, the CDR3 is TGTGCCAGCAGGGACAGGGGACTGTACGAGCAGTACTTC.

The chain joins TRBV7-2 to TRBJ1-5, with a tentative D call TRBD1 (5 bases). V was shortened by 5 bases and J by 4 bases, with 9 bases between the two germline ends. Looked up from germline, CDR1 is SGHTA and CDR2 is FQGNSA. The length of the CDR3 is 13 residues. CDR3 sequence: CASSRQKNQPQHF. DNA of the CDR3: TGTGCCAGCAGCCGACAGAAGAATCAGCCCCAGCATTTT.

The chain employs TRBV12-3 or TRBV12-4 and TRBJ1-5; D call uncertain. This CDR3 is built from 14 residues. Trimming removed 5 bases at V and 0 bases at J, with 8 bases between. The CDR3 nucleotides read TGTGCCAGCAGTGACTCTTATAGCAATCAGCCCCAGCATTTT. Translating it yields CASSDSYSNQPQHF.

This clonotype was counted ten times or more. The chain is built from TRBV18 and TRBJ1-4; D unclear. The CDR3 totals 12 residues. Trimming cost V 6 bases and J 5 bases, with 7 bases left between them. Germline CDR1 KGHSH, CDR2 LQKENI. This CDR3 reads CASSPTNEKLFF. The CDR3 DNA is TGTGCCAGCTCTCCGACAAATGAAAAACTGTTTTTT.

This rearrangement joins TRBV29-1 to TRBJ2-1; 9 bases line up with TRBD2. Trimming removed 6 bases from V and 0 bases from J; junction bases left unmatched: 3. The CDR3 is 14 amino acids. CDR1 SQVTM and CDR2 ANQGSEA come from the germline V gene. For the CDR3, the DNA is TGCAGCGTGACTAGCGGTAGCTCCTACAATGAGCAGTTCTTC. Translating it yields CSVTSGSSYNEQFF.

This clonotype was counted a few times. The rearrangement joins TRBV19 to TRBJ2-1; 7 nucleotides line up with TRBD1. The CDR3 covers 16 residues. From germline, CDR1 is LNHDA and CDR2 SQIVND (reference sequence). V gave up 2 bases and J gave up 1 base; unmatched junction bases: 5. CDR3 residues: CASSIQTGPSYNEQFF. The CDR3 DNA sequence: TGTGCCAGTAGTATACAGACAGGGCCTTCCTACAATGAGCAGTTCTTC. The complete variable domain, with remaining parts taken from reference TRBV19 and TRBJ2-1, reads DGGITQSPKYLFRKEGQNVTLSCEQNLNHDAMYWYRQDPGQGLRLIYYSQIVNDFQKGDIAEGYSVSREKKESFPLTVTSAQKNPTAFYLCASSIQTGPSYNEQFFGPGTRLTVL.

Ten or more counts support this clonotype. The J gene is TRBJ2-1, the V gene TRBV6-2 or TRBV6-3; D is unclear. Germline loops: CDR1 MNHEY, CDR2 SVGEGT. Trimming removed 0 bases from V and 6 bases from J, with 6 bases in between. The CDR3 runs 13 residues. Here the CDR3 DNA reads TGTGCCAGCAGTTACTCGGTCTCCAATGAGCAGTTCTTC. Protein product: CASSYSVSNEQFF.